Reported below is one T cell receptor (beta chain). The input for sorted-subset replicate PCRs was about 200 ng DNA, some 30,000 T cell genomes. Some clones are missing from TCRdb's copy, which holds only in-frame ones; the method was immunoSEQ multiplex PCR. The sample gives 1,500,000 or so clones, roughly 98.5% of which show up once; over 0.3% is in the top ten. The record originates from a study of shared clonotypes between healthy human individuals. This CDR3 comprises 18 residues. Germline CDR1 reads MDHEN; CDR2 reads SYDVKM. The V end lost 6 bases, the J end lost 1 base, and 22 bases lay between the germline ends.

Specimen: naive CD4+ T cells sorted from blood. As to subset: CD45RA+ positively selected. The V call is TRBV28, the J call TRBJ1-5; D possibly corresponds to TRBD1 (6 bases). The source is a man aged 25-40 years in good health. CDR3 in amino acids: CASSSDRWGNPSNQPQHF. CDR3 bases: TGTGCCAGCAGCTCGGACAGATGGGGGAACCCGAGCAATCAGCCCCAGCATTTT.